A selection of T cell receptor beta chains follows, all from one sample in a study of shared clonotypes between healthy human individuals. Method: immunoSEQ multiplex PCR; TCRdb's copy keeps in-frame clones and lacks some. The data show approximately 340,000 clones, with about 74% seen just once and 10% held by the top ten. Sequencing was done on a sample of memory CD4+ T cells sorted from blood. The receptor set was obtained from a man aged 30 to 39 in good health. Both conserved end residues are part of each CDR3.

j_call v_call cdr3_aa
TRBJ2-5 TRBV10-2 CASSESLIQAQYF
TRBJ2-5 TRBV7-2 CASSKGLAGAETQYF
TRBJ2-5 TRBV7-7 CASSPLGGGETQYF
TRBJ1-5 TRBV19 CASSISGAGGNQPQHF
TRBJ2-2 TRBV10-3 CAISGVTGELFF
TRBJ2-2 TRBV25-1 CASSVTGELFF
TRBJ2-1 TRBV7-9 CASRSSGFTYNEQFF
TRBJ2-3 TRBV7-9 CASSKLSTDTQYF
TRBJ2-2 TRBV19 CASSIDGVTGRANTGELFF
TRBJ2-7 TRBV7-8 CASSTRTSKTSYEQYF
TRBJ1-1 TRBV9 CASSGQGNTEAFF
TRBJ2-1 TRBV18 CASSPDSHNEQFF